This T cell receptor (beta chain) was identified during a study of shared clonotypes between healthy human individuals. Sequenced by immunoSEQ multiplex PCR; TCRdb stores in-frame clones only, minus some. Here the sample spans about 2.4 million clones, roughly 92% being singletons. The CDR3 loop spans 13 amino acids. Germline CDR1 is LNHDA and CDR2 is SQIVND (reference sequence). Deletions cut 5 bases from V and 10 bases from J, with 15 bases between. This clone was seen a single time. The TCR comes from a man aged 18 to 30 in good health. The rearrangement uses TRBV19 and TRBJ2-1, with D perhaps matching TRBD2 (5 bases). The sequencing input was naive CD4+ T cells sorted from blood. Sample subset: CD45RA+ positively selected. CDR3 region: CASSLSVIAEQFF. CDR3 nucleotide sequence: TGTGCCAGTAGTCTCTCCGTTATAGCGGAGCAGTTCTTC.